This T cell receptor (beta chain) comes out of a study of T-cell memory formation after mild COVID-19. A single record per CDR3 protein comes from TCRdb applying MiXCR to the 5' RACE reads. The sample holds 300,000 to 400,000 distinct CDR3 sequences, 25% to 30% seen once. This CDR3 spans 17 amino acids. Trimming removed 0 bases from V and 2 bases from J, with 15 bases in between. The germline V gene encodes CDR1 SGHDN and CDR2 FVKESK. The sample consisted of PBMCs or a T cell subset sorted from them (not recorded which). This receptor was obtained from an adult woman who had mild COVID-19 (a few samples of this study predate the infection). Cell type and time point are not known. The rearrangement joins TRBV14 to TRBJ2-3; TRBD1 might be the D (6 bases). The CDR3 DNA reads TGTGCCAGCAGCCAAGATCCATGTACAGGGAACACAGATACGCAGTATTTT. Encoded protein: CASSQDPCTGNTDTQYF.